The 12 T cell receptor beta chains below come from one sample, sequenced in a study of T cell repertoires in cytomegalovirus infection. TCRdb re-analysed the reads in MiXCR, keeping a single row per CDR3 protein. Of approximately 550,000 distinct CDR3 sequences in the sample, 16% were seen once. The sequencing input was CD8+ T cells from PBMCs. The receptors stem from a human donor in good health (CMV status not recorded). Some clones in this sample may be carry-over from other donors' samples.

This rearrangement joins TRBV14 to TRBJ2-1; 12 positions match TRBD1. Germline CDR1 reads SGHDN; CDR2 reads FVKESK. The ends lost 3 bases at V and 9 bases at J; junction bases unmatched: 6. The CDR3 spans 15 residues. The CDR3 loop is CASSHRDRGRLEQFF. In nucleotides, the CDR3 is TGTGCCAGCAGCCACCGGGACAGGGGGCGCCTTGAGCAGTTCTTC.

The J gene is TRBJ1-6, the V gene TRBV5-1; D is perhaps TRBD1 (5 bases). This CDR3 has 22 residues. The germline V and J ends were trimmed by 0 bases and 2 bases, with 27 bases remaining between them. Germline assignment: CDR1 SGHRS and CDR2 YFSETQ. In DNA form, the CDR3 reads TGCGCCAGCAGCTTGGCCCCCTCCAGAGGGGCCATCCCAGGTGCCTATAATTCACCCCTCCACTTT. This codes for CASSLAPSRGAIPGAYNSPLHF.

This clonotype was seen at least ten times. The rearrangement uses TRBV7-8 and TRBJ2-5, with 7 bases that match TRBD2. There are 17 residues in the CDR3. The junction had 17 bases not matched to a gene; V was cut back by 5 bases and J by 5 bases. The germline CDR1 and CDR2 sequences are SGHVS and FQNEAQ. The CDR3 is CASSRRTSHYSDETQYF. DNA of the CDR3: TGTGCCAGCAGCAGGCGGACTAGTCATTATTCGGATGAGACCCAGTACTTC. Combining the CDR3 with reference TRBV7-8 and TRBJ2-5 gives the whole variable domain GAGVSQSPRYKVAKRGQDVALRCDPISGHVSLFWYQQALGQGPEFLTYFQNEAQLDKSGLPSDRFFAERPEGSVSTLKIQRTQQEDSAVYLCASSRRTSHYSDETQYFGPGTRLLVL.

This clonotype was seen repeatedly, ten times or more. The V and J genes are TRBV11-2 and TRBJ2-4, with 14 nucleotides matching TRBD2. The trim removed 4 bases at V and 6 bases at J, leaving 5 bases unmatched. CDR3 size: 16 residues. Germline CDR1 reads SGHAT; CDR2 reads FQNNGV. CDR3 DNA: TGTGCCAGCAGCTCGGGACTAGCGGGAGCGGGAAACATTCAGTACTTC. Protein product: CASSSGLAGAGNIQYF.

This clonotype has a count of ten or more. The genes are TRBV7-6 and TRBJ1-1; D might be TRBD1 (5 bases). Trimming left V 2 bases short and J 6 bases short, with 13 bases between. The length of the CDR3 is 14 residues. The germline CDR1 and CDR2 sequences are SGHVS and FNYEAQ. In DNA form, the CDR3 reads TGTGCCAGCAGCTTAAGAGCAGGGACTCCTGAAGCTTTCTTT. Amino acid sequence: CASSLRAGTPEAFF.

This chain connects TRBV7-9 to TRBJ2-1; TRBD2 matches 9 bases. Per the germline V gene, CDR1 is SEHNR and CDR2 is FQNEAQ (reference sequence). The length of the CDR3 is 13 residues. J gave up 10 bases and V 5 bases, and 6 bases lay outside the gene matches. This chain's CDR3 is CASSPTGLAEQFF. CDR3 nucleotide sequence: TGTGCCAGCAGCCCGACAGGACTAGCGGAGCAGTTCTTC.

This chain connects TRBV11-2 to TRBJ2-1; D possibly corresponds to TRBD1 (6 bases). The CDR3 loop spans 17 amino acids. CDR1 is SGHAT, CDR2 FQNNGV, per germline. V lost 5 bases to trimming and J lost 4 bases, with 21 bases between them. In DNA form, the CDR3 reads TGTGCCAGCAGCAAAGACAGGAGGCTGGCTATGTACAATGAGCAGTTCTTC. It yields the protein CASSKDRRLAMYNEQFF.

This clonotype has more than one count but fewer than ten. V and J are TRBV18 and TRBJ1-1, with D unclear. From germline, CDR1 is KGHSH and CDR2 LQKENI. The CDR3 is 14 residues long. The V end was cut by 0 bases, the J end by 7 bases, with 12 bases between. The CDR3 DNA reads TGTGCCAGCTCACCACCGGGTTCAGGCGATGAAGCTTTCTTT. Its protein product is CASSPPGSGDEAFF.

The sample holds many counts of this clonotype. V is TRBV5-6 and J is TRBJ2-1; 11 positions match TRBD2. The junction had 3 bases not matched to a gene; V was cut back by 2 bases and J by 5 bases. Germline V lookup: CDR1 SGHDT, CDR2 YYEEEE. The CDR3 runs to 15 residues. CDR3 in amino acids: CASSFGTSGHNEQFF. The CDR3 bases are TGTGCCAGCAGCTTCGGGACTAGCGGCCACAATGAGCAGTTCTTC.

This clonotype came up many times. V gene TRBV7-9 combines with J gene TRBJ2-3; 13 nucleotides line up with TRBD2. The CDR3 has 16 amino acids. J lost 4 bases, V lost 5 bases, and 6 bases had no gene match. Germline-derived CDR1 and CDR2 are SEHNR and FQNEAQ (reference sequence). CDR3 sequence reads: CASSRGTSGTPDTQYF. CDR3 sequence (DNA): TGTGCCAGCAGCCGCGGGACTAGCGGGACCCCAGATACGCAGTATTTT.

This chain joins TRBV4-2 and TRBJ1-1, with D possibly matching TRBD1 (6 bases). Trimming removed 0 bases at V and 3 bases at J, with 14 bases between. This CDR3 has 16 residues. Germline-derived CDR1 and CDR2 are LGHNA and YNFKEQ. The CDR3, as DNA: TGTGCCAGCAGCCAAGAAGAGGGGGGAGGGGACACTGAAGCTTTCTTT. Translation gives CASSQEEGGGDTEAFF.

This rearrangement joins TRBV27 to TRBJ1-5; D unresolved. Germline CDR1 and CDR2: MNHEY and SMNVEV (reference sequence). Trimming removed 1 base from V and 6 bases from J, with 10 bases in between. This CDR3 spans 14 amino acids. The DNA for the CDR3 is TGTGCCAGCAGTTTATATGGGGTCACTCAGCCCCAGCATTTT. Protein product: CASSLYGVTQPQHF.